Shown below are 20 T cell receptor beta chains from a single sample sequenced in a study of Graves' ophthalmopathy and Graves' hyperthyroidism listed by TCRdb under 2018. For sequencing, an Illumina HiSeq 2000 was employed. TCR beta CDR3 regions were amplified from RNA transcripts for repertoire sequencing. The first round was an RT-PCR using HTBI primers with the Qiagen OneStep RT-PCR kit, and this first round was followed by a second-round multiplex PCR, then size selection and purification. The raw public data were reprocessed by TCRdb itself: fastp quality trimming at Q25, MiXCR clonotype calling, in-frame beta chains only. Entries are consolidated by CDR3 protein sequence, retaining the most common genes and DNA. Counted in this sample were 340,000 or so distinct CDR3 sequences; roughly 15% of them appeared once. The biggest ten clones account for roughly an eighth of the sample. The sequenced sample consisted of peripheral blood. Every receptor here comes from an adult man with Graves' ophthalmopathy.

There are many counts of this clonotype. The rearrangement joins TRBV6-5 to TRBJ1-2; a weak D match, TRBD1 (6 bases). V was pared by 3 bases and J by 8 bases, with 16 bases between. Germline CDR1 and CDR2: MNHEY and SVGAGI. The CDR3 has 14 amino acids. Written as DNA, the CDR3 is TGTGCCAGCAGTTATCCGGACAGACCCGGGGGCTACACCTTC. Residues: CASSYPDRPGGYTF.

This clonotype was observed at least ten times. The chain carries TRBV28 and TRBJ2-7; perhaps TRBD1 as D (6 bases). Germline values: CDR1 MDHEN, CDR2 SYDVKM. CDR3 length equals 13 residues. With 10 bases removed from V and 3 bases from J, the gap between germline ends came to 16 bases. As DNA, the CDR3 is TGTGCCACCGACTCGACAGGAAACTACGAGCAGTACTTC. Protein: CATDSTGNYEQYF.

The chain joins TRBV9 to TRBJ2-5, with 9 nucleotides matching TRBD1. This CDR3 is built from 14 residues. Germline CDR1 is SGDLS and CDR2 is YYNGEE. V dropped 4 bases and J dropped 7; count of bases not matched to a gene: 8. CDR3 in DNA: TGTGCCAGCAGCCCCGGGGACAGGGCTCGGACCCAGTACTTC. This translates into CASSPGDRARTQYF.

This chain uses TRBV6-1 with TRBJ2-5, with TRBD1 matching over 8 bases. Germline CDR1 MNHNS, CDR2 SASEGT. The CDR3 is 13 amino acids. Trimming at V came to 8 bases and at J to 4 bases, leaving 6 bases not matched to a gene. The CDR3 loop reads CASGQGPSETQYF. Here the CDR3 DNA reads TGTGCCAGCGGACAGGGTCCCTCAGAGACCCAGTACTTC.

This clonotype showed up many times. The J gene is TRBJ1-2, the V gene TRBV3-1; D unresolved. V was shortened by 3 bases and J by 3 bases, with 8 bases between the two germline ends. CDR3 length: 13 amino acids. Germline-derived CDR1 and CDR2 are LGHDT and YNNKEL (reference sequence). CDR3 sequence: CASSQVTYYGYTF. The CDR3, as DNA: TGTGCCAGCAGCCAGGTCACGTACTATGGCTACACCTTC.

This clonotype was detected ten times or more. The chain is built from TRBV9 and TRBJ1-2, with D tentatively TRBD1 (5 bases). Germline V lookup: CDR1 SGDLS, CDR2 YYNGEE. This CDR3 spans 15 amino acids. Trimming stripped 0 bases from V and 1 base from J, with 10 bases between. In nucleotides, the CDR3 is TGTGCCAGCAGCGTAGACACAGGACATAACTATGGCTACACCTTC. It is translated as CASSVDTGHNYGYTF.

This clonotype showed up many times. The V call is TRBV15, the J call TRBJ1-5; D not resolved. CDR3 size: 16 residues. V was trimmed by 0 bases and J by 0 bases, leaving 9 bases between them. CDR1 LNHNV and CDR2 YYDKDF come from the germline V gene (reference sequence). The CDR3 here is CATSRDLADSNQPQHF. CDR3 nucleotides: TGTGCCACCAGCAGAGACCTCGCGGATAGCAATCAGCCCCAGCATTTT.

This clonotype has a count of ten or more. The rearrangement uses TRBV6-5 and TRBJ2-5; 11 bases fit TRBD1. This CDR3 comprises 14 residues. V trimming: 6 bases; J trimming: 5 bases; junction bases outside the gene matches: 5. The germline gives CDR1 MNHEY, CDR2 SVGAGI. CDR3 region: CASRGTGGRETQYF. The CDR3 nucleotides are TGTGCCAGCAGGGGGACAGGGGGGCGGGAGACCCAGTACTTC.

J is TRBJ2-2 and V is TRBV29-1, with TRBD1 matching 9 bases. Looked up from germline, CDR1 is SQVTM and CDR2 is ANQGSEA. V lost 3 bases to trimming and J lost 4 bases; unmatched junction nucleotides: 6. The CDR3 runs 15 residues. The CDR3 protein is CSVDVQGAGTGELFF. Written as DNA, the CDR3 is TGCAGCGTTGATGTACAGGGGGCTGGCACCGGGGAGCTGTTTTTT.

This clonotype came up many times. The chain links TRBV30 to TRBJ2-7; D possibly matches TRBD1 or TRBD2 (5 bases each). Trimming removed 3 bases at V and 4 bases at J, with 16 bases between. The CDR3 is 14 amino acids. Germline V CDR1 and CDR2: GTSNPN, SVGIG (reference sequence). The CDR3 nucleotides are TGTGCCTGGAGCGGGGACGTACTGGGGTACGAGCAGTACTTC. Protein sequence: CAWSGDVLGYEQYF.

In its sample, this clonotype was seen many times. One end of the junction does not line up with germline, which may come from a read error. The chain recombines TRBV7-7 with TRBJ2-2; D is undetermined. CDR1 is SSHAT, CDR2 FNYEAQ, per germline (reference sequence). CDR3 length: 15 residues. CDR3 nucleotides: TGTGCTAGCAGCTCTGGCGGCCGGAACACCGGGGAGCTGTTTTTT. Amino acid sequence: CASSSGGRNTGELFF.

There are many counts of this clonotype. V is TRBV20-1 and J is TRBJ1-6, with unresolved D. This CDR3 is built from 12 residues. Trimming removed 4 bases from V and 6 bases from J, with 7 bases in between. Germline CDR1 and CDR2: DFQATT and SNEGSKA (reference sequence). CDR3 region: CSAKRLNSPLHF. The CDR3 DNA reads as TGCAGTGCTAAAAGGCTTAATTCACCCCTCCACTTT.

This clonotype has a count of ten or more. At one boundary the junction diverges from the germline segment, which might be a read error. The V call is TRBV20-1, the J call TRBJ2-7; 10 bases agree with TRBD2. This CDR3 is built from 11 residues. CDR1 is DFQATT, CDR2 SNEGSKA, per germline (reference sequence). CDR3 protein: CSARSGLAADF. DNA for the CDR3: TGCAGTGCTAGATCAGGACTAGCGGCAGACTTC.

At least ten counts were recorded for this clonotype. This chain connects TRBV5-1 to TRBJ2-7; D might be TRBD1 (6 bases). CDR3 length: 13 amino acids. Germline values: CDR1 SGHRS, CDR2 YFSETQ. V was shortened by 2 bases and J by 3 bases, with 9 bases between the two germline ends. CDR3 protein: CASSFRGNYEQYF. The CDR3 bases are TGCGCCAGCAGCTTCAGGGGAAACTACGAGCAGTACTTC.

There are many counts of this clonotype. The J gene is TRBJ1-6, the V gene TRBV6-1; the D is unclear. V was shortened by 5 bases and J by 7 bases, with 9 bases between the two germline ends. The CDR3 covers 13 residues. Germline CDR1 and CDR2: MNHNS and SASEGT. The DNA of the CDR3 is TGTGCCAGCAGTCTCGTCGGGAATTCACCCCTCCACTTT. This encodes CASSLVGNSPLHF.

This clonotype was seen many times. The chain recombines TRBV6-2 or TRBV6-3 with TRBJ2-5, with D uncertain. The germline V gene has CDR1 MNHEY and CDR2 SVGEGT. Between the trimmed V and J ends, which lost 2 bases and 4 bases, there was a span of 2 bases. The CDR3 covers 11 residues. DNA of the CDR3: TGTGCCAGCAGTTACACAGAGACCCAGTACTTC. This encodes CASSYTETQYF.

The chain uses TRBV6-1 and TRBJ1-2; D is unresolved. CDR3 size: 13 residues. Germline-derived CDR1 and CDR2 are MNHNS and SASEGT. With 4 bases removed from V and 6 bases from J, the gap between germline ends came to 12 bases. Here the CDR3 reads CASSGTTADGYTF. DNA for the CDR3: TGTGCCAGCAGTGGGACGACGGCTGATGGCTACACCTTC.

This clonotype was picked up many times. V usage is TRBV27 and J usage is TRBJ1-5, with D perhaps matching TRBD1 (5 bases). The CDR3 contains 13 residues. The germline V gene encodes CDR1 MNHEY and CDR2 SMNVEV (reference sequence). With 6 bases removed from V and 4 bases from J, the gap between germline ends came to 10 bases. The CDR3 loop is CASRGGTNQPQHF. The CDR3, as DNA: TGTGCCAGCAGGGGGGGTACAAATCAGCCCCAGCATTTT.

This clonotype was detected ten times or more. This sequence joins TRBV6-5 and TRBJ1-1; D unresolved. The CDR3 loop spans 11 amino acids. Germline V lookup: CDR1 MNHEY, CDR2 SVGAGI. V was clipped by 6 bases and J by 8 bases, with 10 bases between them. The CDR3 loop is CASSSRKEAFF. The CDR3 DNA reads as TGTGCCAGCAGCTCTCGGAAGGAAGCTTTCTTT.

This clonotype was picked up many times. The J gene is TRBJ1-2, the V gene TRBV29-1; TRBD1 agrees at 9 bases. The CDR3 is 15 residues long. The V segment lost 0 bases and the J segment 7 bases; nucleotides outside the gene matches: 9. Germline V gene data show CDR1 as SQVTM and CDR2 as ANQGSEA. Here the CDR3 reads CSVEETRDRAGGYTF. In nucleotides, the CDR3 is TGCAGCGTTGAAGAGACCCGGGACAGGGCGGGTGGCTACACCTTC.